This T cell receptor beta chain was retrieved from a study of blood T cell repertoires in COVID-19. On the study more broadly: The origin of the acute and convalescent COVID-19 samples was the United States, Italy and Spain. T cells, B-cell-depleted T cells, or PBMCs supplied cDNA or gDNA.

Source study methods: Reference gene primer amplification gave nucleated cell count estimates. The repertoire was sequenced with immunoSEQ multiplex PCR; TCRdb's copy has only in-frame clones and lacks some. V and J calls and clone size are those listed in that table; D and trimming were worked out from the DNA. The sample yields 200,000 to 300,000 clones, roughly 85% seen once. The CDR3 has 13 residues. V gene TRBV21-1 combines with J gene TRBJ1-5; TRBD1 is the table's D call and was not checked against the DNA. TRBV21-1 is reported as a pseudogene. The sample comprised peripheral blood. This clonotype originated in a man aged 18 to 29 with active or convalescent COVID-19. The CDR3 sequence is CASSQGAWEPQHF. The CDR3 DNA reads TGTGCCAGCAGCCAGGGGGCATGGGAGCCCCAGCATTTT.